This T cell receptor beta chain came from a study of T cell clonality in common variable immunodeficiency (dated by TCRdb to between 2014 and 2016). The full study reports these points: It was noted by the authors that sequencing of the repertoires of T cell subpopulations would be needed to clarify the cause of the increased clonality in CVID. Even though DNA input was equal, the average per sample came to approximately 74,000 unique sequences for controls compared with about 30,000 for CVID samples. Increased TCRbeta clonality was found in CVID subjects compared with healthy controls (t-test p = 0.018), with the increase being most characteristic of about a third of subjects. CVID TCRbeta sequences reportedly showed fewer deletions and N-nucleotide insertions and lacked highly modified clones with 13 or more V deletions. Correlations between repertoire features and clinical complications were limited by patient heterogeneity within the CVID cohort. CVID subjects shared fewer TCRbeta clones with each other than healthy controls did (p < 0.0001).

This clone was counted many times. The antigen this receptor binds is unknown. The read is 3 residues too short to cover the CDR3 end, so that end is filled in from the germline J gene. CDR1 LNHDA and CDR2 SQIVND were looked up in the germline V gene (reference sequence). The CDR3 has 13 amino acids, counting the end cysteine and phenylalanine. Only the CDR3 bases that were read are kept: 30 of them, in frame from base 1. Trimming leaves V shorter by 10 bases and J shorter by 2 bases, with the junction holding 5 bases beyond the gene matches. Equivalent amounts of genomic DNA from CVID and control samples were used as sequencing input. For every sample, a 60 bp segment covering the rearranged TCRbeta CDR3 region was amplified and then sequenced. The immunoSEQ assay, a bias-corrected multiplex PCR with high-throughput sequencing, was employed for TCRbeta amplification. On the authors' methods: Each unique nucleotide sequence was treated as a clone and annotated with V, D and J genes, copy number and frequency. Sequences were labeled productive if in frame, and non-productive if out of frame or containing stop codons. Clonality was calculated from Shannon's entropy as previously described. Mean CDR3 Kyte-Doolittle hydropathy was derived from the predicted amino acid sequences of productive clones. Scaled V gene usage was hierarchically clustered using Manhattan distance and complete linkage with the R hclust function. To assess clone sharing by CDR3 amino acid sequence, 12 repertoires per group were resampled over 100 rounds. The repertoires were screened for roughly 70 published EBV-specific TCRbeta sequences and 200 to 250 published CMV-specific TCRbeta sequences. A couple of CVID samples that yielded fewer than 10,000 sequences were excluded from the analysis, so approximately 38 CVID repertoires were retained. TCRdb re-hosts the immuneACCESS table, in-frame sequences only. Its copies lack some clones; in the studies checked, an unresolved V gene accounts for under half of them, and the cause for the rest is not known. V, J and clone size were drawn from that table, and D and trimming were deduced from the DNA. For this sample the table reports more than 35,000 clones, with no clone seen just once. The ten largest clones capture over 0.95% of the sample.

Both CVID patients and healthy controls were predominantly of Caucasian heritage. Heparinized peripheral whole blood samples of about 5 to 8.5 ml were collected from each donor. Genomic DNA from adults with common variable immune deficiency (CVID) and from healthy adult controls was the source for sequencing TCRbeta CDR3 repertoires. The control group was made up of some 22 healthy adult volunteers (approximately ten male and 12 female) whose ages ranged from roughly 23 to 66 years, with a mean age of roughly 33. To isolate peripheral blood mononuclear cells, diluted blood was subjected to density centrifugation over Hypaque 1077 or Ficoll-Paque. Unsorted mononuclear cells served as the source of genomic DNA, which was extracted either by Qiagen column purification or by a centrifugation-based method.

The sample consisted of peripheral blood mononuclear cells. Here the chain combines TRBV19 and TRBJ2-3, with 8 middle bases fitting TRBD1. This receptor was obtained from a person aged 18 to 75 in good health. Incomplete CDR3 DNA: TGTGCCACAAGGACAGGGTTCACAGATACG. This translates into CATRTGFTDT. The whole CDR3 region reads CATRTGFTDTQYF.